The 2 T cell receptor beta chains presented below share a single source sample, sequenced in a study of shared clonotypes between healthy human individuals. The table came from immunoSEQ multiplex PCR; TCRdb's copy has only in-frame clones and leaves some out. This table has roughly 1.5 million clones, around 98% appearing once. Material: naive CD4+ T cells sorted from blood. Subset meaning: CD45RA+ positively selected. These receptor sequences come from a man in his thirties or forties in good health.

This CDR3 is CASDAGTGTGNQPQHF. The CDR3 nucleotides read TGTGCCAGTGACGCAGGGACAGGTACGGGCAATCAGCCCCAGCATTTT. This sequence joins TRBV19 and TRBJ1-5; 8 bases are a match to TRBD1. The CDR3 is made up of 16 amino acids. V lost 8 bases to trimming and J lost 2 bases; unmatched junction nucleotides: 11. Germline loops: CDR1 LNHDA, CDR2 SQIVND (reference sequence).

The genes are TRBV28 and TRBJ2-7; D is unclear. The CDR3 runs 13 residues. V shed 4 bases and J shed 0 bases, with 7 bases lying between them. Germline CDR1 is MDHEN and CDR2 is SYDVKM. CDR3 region: CASSSRFSYEQYF. The CDR3 DNA reads TGTGCCAGCAGTTCCCGGTTCTCCTACGAGCAGTACTTC.